The TCR beta chain under discussion was sequenced for a study of spatial heterogeneity in lung cancer. TCRdb re-analysed the 5' RACE reads in MiXCR, keeping a single row per CDR3 protein. The sample lists tens of thousands of distinct CDR3 sequences, roughly 15% occurring once. Time point: sample taken at primary tumor resection. Without sorting, whole RNA was sequenced from tumor, nontumor lung or frozen PBMC. The CDR3 is 15 residues long. V shed 4 bases and J 4 bases; nucleotides not matched to a gene: 5. The germline CDR1 and CDR2 sequences are SGHAT and FQNNGV. The source of this sequence is a male donor with early-stage non-small cell lung cancer. This specimen was PBMCs, taken at surgery. This chain connects TRBV11-2 to TRBJ2-2; 8 bases fit TRBD2. Here the CDR3 reads CASSSRTSFTGELFF. The CDR3 DNA reads as TGTGCCAGCAGCTCGAGGACTAGCTTCACCGGGGAGCTGTTTTTT.